This entry lists 27 T cell receptor beta chains sequenced from one sample in a study of blood T cell repertoires in COVID-19. Only in-frame clones appear in the TCRdb table, and some are missing; sequencing was by immunoSEQ multiplex PCR. This sample has approximately 300,000 clones, with around nine tenths found just once. The sample was PBMCs or T cells enriched from blood (not recorded which). Receptor source: a woman in her twenties or thirties who had recovered from COVID-19.

V and J are TRBV5-6 and TRBJ2-4, with TRBD1 matching 8 bases. V dropped 4 bases and J dropped 3; count of bases not matched to a gene: 9. The germline V gene encodes CDR1 SGHDT and CDR2 YYEEEE. There are 16 residues in the CDR3. The CDR3 loop is CASSTPGTGFKNIQYF. The CDR3 region has the DNA TGTGCCAGCAGCACCCCCGGGACAGGATTCAAAAACATTCAGTACTTC.

The V call is TRBV7-2, the J call TRBJ2-3, with D possibly being TRBD1 (6 bases). The ends were cut back, 7 bases at V and 0 bases at J, with 23 bases in the middle. Germline CDR1 SGHTA, CDR2 FQGNSA. This CDR3 is built from 18 residues. The CDR3 reads CASTPPTTGTTSTDTQYF. CDR3 nucleotides: TGTGCCAGCACCCCGCCTACAACCGGGACAACTAGCACAGATACGCAGTATTTT.

This chain links TRBV5-6 with TRBJ1-1; TRBD1 might be the D (6 bases). The CDR3 is 14 amino acids. V dropped 0 bases and J dropped 4 bases, with 10 bases sitting between them. Per germline, CDR1 SGHDT and CDR2 YYEEEE. The CDR3 nucleotides read TGTGCCAGCAGCTTGGACAGGGCGGGCACTGAAGCTTTCTTT. Residues: CASSLDRAGTEAFF.

The rearrangement uses TRBV15 and TRBJ2-1; a weak D match, TRBD2 (7 bases). Between the trimmed V and J ends, which lost 3 bases and 2 bases, there was a span of 11 bases. CDR3 length: 15 residues. The germline V gene has CDR1 LNHNV and CDR2 YYDKDF (reference sequence). The DNA for the CDR3 is TGTGCCACCAGCAGGGGGGGGGCGGCCTACAATGAGCAGTTCTTC. Protein: CATSRGGAAYNEQFF.

J is TRBJ1-2 and V is TRBV15, with D tentatively TRBD1 (5 bases). The CDR3 contains 16 residues. V dropped 1 base and J dropped 1 base, with 13 bases sitting between them. CDR1 LNHNV and CDR2 YYDKDF come from the germline V gene (reference sequence). CDR3 loop: CATSRGGTDLNYGYTF. The CDR3 nucleotides read TGTGCCACCAGCAGAGGCGGGACCGACCTTAACTATGGCTACACCTTC.

The chain has TRBV14 and TRBJ1-4, with D possibly being TRBD1 (5 bases). The CDR3 is made up of 13 amino acids. Per germline, CDR1 SGHDN and CDR2 FVKESK. V shed 5 bases and J shed 8 bases, with 12 bases lying between them. As DNA, the CDR3 is TGTGCCAGCAGCGGCAGGGAAGGAGAAAAACTGTTTTTT. Its translation: CASSGREGEKLFF. The full variable domain, its missing parts supplied by reference TRBV14 and TRBJ1-4, is EAGVTQFPSHSVIEKGQTVTLRCDPISGHDNLYWYRRVMGKEIKFLLHFVKESKQDESGMPNNRFLAERTGGTYSTLKVQPAELEDSGVYFCASSGREGEKLFFGSGTQLSVL.

The CDR3 region is CATSRALASEAFF. The CDR3 nucleotides read TGTGCCACCAGCAGGGCCCTCGCTAGTGAAGCTTTCTTT. This chain links TRBV15 with TRBJ1-1; D remains unclear. The CDR3 has 13 residues. Germline CDR1 reads LNHNV; CDR2 reads YYDKDF (reference sequence). Trimming pared 3 bases from V and 7 bases from J, leaving 12 bases between.

The chain links TRBV15 to TRBJ1-4; D is ambiguous. The length of the CDR3 is 15 residues. With 5 bases removed from V and 8 bases from J, the gap between germline ends came to 18 bases. Germline V gives CDR1 LNHNV, CDR2 YYDKDF (reference sequence). The DNA for the CDR3 is TGTGCCACCAGCCCCGATAGGTGGGGAGGGGAAAAACTGTTTTTT. Protein sequence: CATSPDRWGGEKLFF. Drawing the rest from reference TRBV15 and TRBJ1-4, the complete variable domain is DAMVIQNPRYQVTQFGKPVTLSCSQTLNHNVMYWYQQKSSQAPKLLFHYYDKDFNNEADTPDNFQSRRPNTSFCFLDIRSPGLGDTAMYLCATSPDRWGGEKLFFGSGTQLSVL.

V is TRBV9 and J is TRBJ1-1, with D perhaps TRBD1 (5 bases). The CDR3 covers 15 residues. The germline V gene encodes CDR1 SGDLS and CDR2 YYNGEE. The V end lost 3 bases, the J end lost 0 bases, and 12 bases lay between the germline ends. The CDR3 loop reads CASSASGGMNTEAFF. The CDR3 region has the DNA TGTGCCAGCAGCGCGAGCGGGGGTATGAACACTGAAGCTTTCTTT.

The chain is built from TRBV14 and TRBJ2-1; 7 positions match TRBD2. The CDR3 is 16 amino acids. V lost 4 bases and J lost 4; bases outside the gene matches: 10. From germline, CDR1 is SGHDN and CDR2 FVKESK. CDR3 bases: TGTGCCAGCAGCCGCCGGGGGGACTTAATATACAATGAGCAGTTCTTC. Its protein is CASSRRGDLIYNEQFF.

V and J are TRBV5-6 and TRBJ2-7; the match to TRBD1 covers 9 bases. The CDR3 runs to 14 residues. V shed 5 bases and J 5 bases; nucleotides not matched to a gene: 8. Germline CDR1 SGHDT, CDR2 YYEEEE. The chain's CDR3 is CASSEQGASHEQYF. The CDR3 DNA reads TGTGCCAGCAGTGAACAGGGGGCGTCTCACGAGCAGTACTTC.

V and J are TRBV7-2 and TRBJ2-3, with 7 bases lining up with TRBD2. This CDR3 has 16 residues. Germline CDR1 reads SGHTA; CDR2 reads FQGNSA. Trimming at V came to 0 bases and at J to 1 base, leaving 4 bases not matched to a gene. The CDR3 here is CASSLAATSGTDTQYF. The DNA for the CDR3 is TGTGCCAGCAGCTTAGCGGCCACTAGCGGCACAGATACGCAGTATTTT.

The chain employs TRBV18 and TRBJ2-4; TRBD1 matches at 11 bases. V shed 3 bases and J 9 bases; nucleotides not matched to a gene: 13. Germline V gene sequence: CDR1 KGHSH, CDR2 LQKENI. This CDR3 comprises 17 residues. Here the CDR3 DNA reads TGTGCCAGCTCACCTCACGGACAGGGGGCGATCGTAGGCATTCAGTACTTC. Protein sequence: CASSPHGQGAIVGIQYF.

V is TRBV30 and J is TRBJ1-1; weak D call: TRBD1 (6 bases). V lost 5 bases, J lost 4 bases, and 14 bases lay in between. Germline-derived CDR1 and CDR2 are GTSNPN and SVGIG (reference sequence). There are 13 residues in the CDR3. The CDR3: CAWVGGLGTEAFF. CDR3 in DNA: TGTGCCTGGGTGGGGGGGCTCGGCACTGAAGCTTTCTTT.

The V gene is TRBV5-1, the J gene TRBJ2-5, with D possibly matching TRBD2 (5 bases). Germline CDR1 is SGHRS and CDR2 is YFSETQ. This CDR3 has 14 residues. V was pared by 4 bases and J by 5 bases, with 15 bases between. The chain's CDR3 is CASSPLESGETQYF. CDR3 bases: TGCGCCAGCAGCCCACTAGAGTCTGGCGAGACCCAGTACTTC.

The V gene is TRBV19, the J gene TRBJ1-5, with D unresolved. CDR3 length: 15 residues. Per the germline V gene, CDR1 is LNHDA and CDR2 is SQIVND (reference sequence). V gave up 6 bases and J gave up 3 bases, with 15 bases separating them. As DNA, the CDR3 is TGTGCCAGTAGAACCCAACAGAACAACAATCAGCCCCAGCATTTT. Translated: CASRTQQNNNQPQHF.

The J gene is TRBJ1-4, the V gene TRBV21-1; TRBD1, the table's D call, lacks a check against the DNA. TRBV21-1 corresponds to a pseudogene. The CDR3 is 20 amino acids. This CDR3 is CASSKAGAGCPDRSKEKLFF. CDR3 coding DNA: TGTGCCAGCAGCAAAGCGGGTGCGGGGTGCCCGGACAGGAGTAAAGAAAAACTGTTTTTT.

The chain uses TRBV5-1 and TRBJ1-2; 8 nucleotides line up with TRBD1. The CDR3 is made up of 14 amino acids. In germline, CDR1 is SGHRS, CDR2 YFSETQ. The J segment lost 7 bases and the V segment lost 0 bases, leaving 5 bases of the junction unmatched. CDR3 nucleotide sequence: TGCGCCAGCAGCTTGGACACAGGGGGTCTTGGCTACACCTTC. It is translated as CASSLDTGGLGYTF.

The DNA for the CDR3 is TGCGCCAGCAGTGGGTCAGGGAGAAATTGGGGTCAGCCCCAGCATTTT. This translates into CASSGSGRNWGQPQHF. The chain recombines TRBV10-2 with TRBJ1-5, with D perhaps TRBD1 (5 bases). CDR1 is WSHSY, CDR2 SAAADI, per germline. This CDR3 has 16 residues. V lost 4 bases and J 6 bases, leaving 19 bases between the germline ends.

This chain joins TRBV7-2 and TRBJ2-2; D unresolved. Trimming removed 2 bases from V and 4 bases from J, with 11 bases in between. CDR1 is SGHTA, CDR2 FQGNSA, per germline. The CDR3 covers 15 residues. Written as DNA, the CDR3 is TGTGCCAGCAGCTTATTAAAGCTACCCACCGGGGAGCTGTTTTTT. This sequence encodes CASSLLKLPTGELFF.

In the case of this clone: At the DNA level, this CDR3 is encoded by other sequences in the same sample as well. The rearrangement uses TRBV5-1 and TRBJ2-3, with 8 bases lining up with TRBD1. Germline CDR1 is SGHRS and CDR2 is YFSETQ. The CDR3 runs to 14 residues. The junction had 2 bases not matched to a gene; V was cut back by 4 bases and J by 1 base. The DNA of the CDR3 is TGCGCCAGCAGCCGGGGACAGGGCACAGATACGCAGTATTTT. It translates to CASSRGQGTDTQYF.

This chain joins TRBV7-2 and TRBJ1-5; D gene uncertain. This CDR3 spans 16 amino acids. Trimming cost V 1 base and J 0 bases, with 10 bases left between them. In germline, CDR1 is SGHTA, CDR2 FQGNSA. CDR3 sequence: CASSLGPEYSNQPQHF. CDR3 coding DNA: TGTGCCAGCAGCTTAGGGCCAGAATATAGCAATCAGCCCCAGCATTTT.

In the case of this clone: Other DNA sequences in this specimen translate into the identical CDR3. The chain carries TRBV9 and TRBJ1-5, with D maybe TRBD1 (5 bases). The V end was cut by 2 bases, the J end by 0 bases, with 6 bases between. Per the germline V gene, CDR1 is SGDLS and CDR2 is YYNGEE. The CDR3 consists of 14 residues. The CDR3 region has the DNA TGTGCCAGCAGCGTCGGGGGTAGCAATCAGCCCCAGCATTTT. It specifies CASSVGGSNQPQHF.

J is TRBJ2-3 and V is TRBV5-4; D remains unclear. In germline, CDR1 is SGHNT, CDR2 YYREEE (reference sequence). V was pared by 0 bases and J by 3 bases, with 11 bases between. The CDR3 is 15 residues long. In DNA form, the CDR3 reads TGTGCCAGCAGCTTGGATACGAAGAGGACAGATACGCAGTATTTT. It translates to CASSLDTKRTDTQYF.

This clone occurred once. The chain recombines TRBV5-1 with TRBJ1-4; 9 bases map to TRBD1. V lost 4 bases and J lost 8; bases outside the gene matches: 6. The CDR3 runs to 14 residues. CDR1 SGHRS and CDR2 YFSETQ come from the germline V gene. The CDR3 loop is CASSPGQGKEKLFF. The CDR3 coding sequence is TGCGCCAGCAGCCCGGGACAGGGAAAAGAAAAACTGTTTTTT.

V is TRBV2 and J is TRBJ1-1; D perhaps matches TRBD1 (6 bases). This CDR3 has 12 amino acids. CDR1 SNHLY and CDR2 FYNNEI come from the germline V gene. V was clipped by 8 bases and J by 11 bases, with 18 bases between them. CDR3 amino acids: CASGSGGRMAFF. The CDR3 DNA is TGTGCCAGCGGATCGGGGGGCCGCATGGCTTTCTTT.

This chain uses TRBV5-6 with TRBJ2-1; 13 nucleotides align to TRBD2. The junction had 8 bases not matched to a gene; V was cut back by 1 base and J by 10 bases. The CDR3 runs to 16 residues. Germline values: CDR1 SGHDT, CDR2 YYEEEE. CDR3 DNA sequence: TGTGCCAGCAGCTTGATTATACTAGCGGGGGGGCTGGAGCAGTTCTTC. Its protein is CASSLIILAGGLEQFF.